The following is a T cell receptor beta chain sequence with its context. TCRdb's table, derived via immunoSEQ multiplex PCR, lists solely in-frame clones and lacks some. Found here are millions of clones, approximately 93% of them singletons; the top ten hold 0.3% to 0.4%. These data come from a study of shared clonotypes between healthy human individuals. There are 13 residues in the CDR3. Germline-derived CDR1 and CDR2 are ENHRY and SYGVKD. V shed 11 bases and J shed 3 bases, with 16 bases lying between them. The V gene is TRBV10-3, the J gene TRBJ1-1, with D tentatively TRBD1 (5 bases). This TCR was sampled from a man aged 18 to 29 in good health. Some clones in this sample may be carry-over from other donors' samples. The material sequenced was naive CD4+ T cells from PBMCs. Subset meaning: CD45RA+ positively selected. Written as DNA, the CDR3 is TGTGCCGGCAGACGGGGCAGGGACACTGAAGCTTTCTTT. Its protein is CAGRRGRDTEAFF.